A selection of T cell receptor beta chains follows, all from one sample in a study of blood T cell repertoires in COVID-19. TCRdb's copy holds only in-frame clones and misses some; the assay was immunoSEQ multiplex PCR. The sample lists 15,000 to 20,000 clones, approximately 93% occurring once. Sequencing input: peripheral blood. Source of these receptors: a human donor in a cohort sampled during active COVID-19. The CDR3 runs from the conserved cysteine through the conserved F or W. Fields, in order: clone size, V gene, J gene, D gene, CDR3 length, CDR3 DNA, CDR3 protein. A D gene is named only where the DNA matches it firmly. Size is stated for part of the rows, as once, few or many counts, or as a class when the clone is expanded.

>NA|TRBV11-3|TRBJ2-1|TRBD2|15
TGTGCCAGCAGGAAAAGCGGGAGCTCCTACAATGAGCAGTTCTTC
CASRKSGSSYNEQFF
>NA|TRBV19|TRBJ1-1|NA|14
TGTGCCAGTAGTGAACGGAAGGGGTTGACTGAAGCTTTCTTT
CASSERKGLTEAFF
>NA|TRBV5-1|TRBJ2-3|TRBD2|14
TGCGCCAGCAGAGGGAGGGCAATCACAGATACGCAGTATTTT
CASRGRAITDTQYF
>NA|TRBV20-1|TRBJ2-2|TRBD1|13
TGCAGTGCTAGTCACAGGGGAACCGGGGAGCTGTTTTTT
CSASHRGTGELFF
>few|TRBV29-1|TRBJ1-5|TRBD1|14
TGCAGCGTTCCCGGGACAGAAAGCAATCAGCCCCAGCATTTT
CSVPGTESNQPQHF
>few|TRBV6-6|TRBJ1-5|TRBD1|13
TGTGCCAGCACTCAGGGGGGCAATCAGCCCCAGCATTTT
CASTQGGNQPQHF
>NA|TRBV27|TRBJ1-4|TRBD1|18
TGTGCCAGCAGAGCCGGGACAGGCCCGCTGCTTACTAATGAAAAACTGTTTTTT
CASRAGTGPLLTNEKLFF
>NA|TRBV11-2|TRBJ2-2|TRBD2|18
TGTGCCAGCAGCCGCCTAGGAAGCGGGGGCCCGAACACCGGGGAGCTGTTTTTT
CASSRLGSGGPNTGELFF
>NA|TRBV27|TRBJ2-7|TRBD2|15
TGTGCCAGCAGTTTAAGGGCGGGAGGGCCCTACGAGCAGTACTTC
CASSLRAGGPYEQYF
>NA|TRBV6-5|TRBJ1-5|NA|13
TGTGCCAGCAGTTACTCGAAGAGTCAGCCCCAGCATTTT
CASSYSKSQPQHF
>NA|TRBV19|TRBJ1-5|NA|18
TGTGCCAGTAGTATATTGGTCGGCGGGTCAGGGGCGGATCAGCCCCAGCATTTT
CASSILVGGSGADQPQHF
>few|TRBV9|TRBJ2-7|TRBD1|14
TGTGCCAGCGGTCGGGACAGGAACTCCTACGAGCAGTACTTC
CASGRDRNSYEQYF
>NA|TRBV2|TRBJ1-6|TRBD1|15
TGTGCCAGCAGCCAAGGACAGGGTGAACGATCACCCCTCCACTTT
CASSQGQGERSPLHF